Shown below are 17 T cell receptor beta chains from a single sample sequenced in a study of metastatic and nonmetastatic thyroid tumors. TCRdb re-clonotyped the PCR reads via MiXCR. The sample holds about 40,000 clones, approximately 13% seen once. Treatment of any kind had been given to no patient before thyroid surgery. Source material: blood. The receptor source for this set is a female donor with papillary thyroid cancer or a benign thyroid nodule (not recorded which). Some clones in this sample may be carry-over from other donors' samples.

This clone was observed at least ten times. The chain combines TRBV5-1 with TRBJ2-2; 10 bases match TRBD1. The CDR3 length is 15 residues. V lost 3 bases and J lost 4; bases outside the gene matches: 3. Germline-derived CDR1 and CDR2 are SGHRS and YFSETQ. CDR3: CASSSTGGFTGELFF. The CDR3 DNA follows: TGCGCCAGCAGCTCGACAGGGGGCTTCACCGGGGAGCTGTTTTTT.

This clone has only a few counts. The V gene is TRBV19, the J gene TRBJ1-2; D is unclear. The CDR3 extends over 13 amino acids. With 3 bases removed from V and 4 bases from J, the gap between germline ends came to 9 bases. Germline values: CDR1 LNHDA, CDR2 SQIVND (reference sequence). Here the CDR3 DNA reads TGTGCCAGTAGTATGGGGAGGACCTATGGCTACACCTTC. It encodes CASSMGRTYGYTF.

CDR3: CASGGTSGRVGTGELFF. CDR3 DNA: TGTGCCAGCGGGGGGACTAGCGGGAGAGTGGGTACCGGGGAGCTGTTTTTT. The J gene is TRBJ2-2, the V gene TRBV6-7, with 14 positions matching TRBD2. TRBV6-7 is reported as an ORF; its role is uncertain. Germline trimming cut 8 bases from V and 5 bases from J; bases unmatched to any gene: 10. The CDR3 sequence is 17 residues long.

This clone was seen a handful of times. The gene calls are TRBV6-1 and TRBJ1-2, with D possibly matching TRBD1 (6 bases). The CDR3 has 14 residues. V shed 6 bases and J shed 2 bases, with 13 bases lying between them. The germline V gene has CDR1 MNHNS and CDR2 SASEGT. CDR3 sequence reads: CASSQLGGNYGYTF. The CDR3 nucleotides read TGTGCCAGCAGCCAACTTGGGGGCAACTATGGCTACACCTTC.

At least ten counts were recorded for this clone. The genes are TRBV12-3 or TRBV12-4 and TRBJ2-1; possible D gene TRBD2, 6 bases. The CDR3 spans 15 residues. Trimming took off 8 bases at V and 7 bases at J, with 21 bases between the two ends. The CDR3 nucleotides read TGTGCCAGCTCTACCCCGGAGGGCAGGCTAAATGAGCAGTTCTTC. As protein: CASSTPEGRLNEQFF.

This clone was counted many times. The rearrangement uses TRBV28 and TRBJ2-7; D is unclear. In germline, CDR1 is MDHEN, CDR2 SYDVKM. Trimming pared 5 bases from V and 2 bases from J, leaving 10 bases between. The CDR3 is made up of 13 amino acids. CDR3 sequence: CASSPSEPYEQYF. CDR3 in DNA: TGTGCCAGCAGTCCCTCGGAACCCTACGAGCAGTACTTC.

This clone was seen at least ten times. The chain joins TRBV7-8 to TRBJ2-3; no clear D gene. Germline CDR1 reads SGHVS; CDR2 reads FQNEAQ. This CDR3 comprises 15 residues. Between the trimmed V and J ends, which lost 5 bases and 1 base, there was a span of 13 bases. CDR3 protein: CASSPPDQGTDTQYF. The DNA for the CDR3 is TGTGCCAGCAGCCCCCCAGACCAAGGCACAGATACGCAGTATTTT.

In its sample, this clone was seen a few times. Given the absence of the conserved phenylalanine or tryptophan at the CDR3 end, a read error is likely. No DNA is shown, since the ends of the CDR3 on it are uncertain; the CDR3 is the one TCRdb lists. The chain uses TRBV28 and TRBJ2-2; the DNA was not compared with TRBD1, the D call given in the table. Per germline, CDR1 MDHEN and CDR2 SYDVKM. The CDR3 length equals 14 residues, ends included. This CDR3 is CASSPGLATGELLL.

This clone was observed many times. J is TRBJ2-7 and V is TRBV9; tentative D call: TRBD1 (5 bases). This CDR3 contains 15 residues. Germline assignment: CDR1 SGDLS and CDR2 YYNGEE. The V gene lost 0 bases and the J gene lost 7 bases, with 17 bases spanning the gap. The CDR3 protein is CASSVDPLRVEEQYF. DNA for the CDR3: TGTGCCAGCAGCGTAGACCCACTCAGGGTTGAAGAGCAGTACTTC.

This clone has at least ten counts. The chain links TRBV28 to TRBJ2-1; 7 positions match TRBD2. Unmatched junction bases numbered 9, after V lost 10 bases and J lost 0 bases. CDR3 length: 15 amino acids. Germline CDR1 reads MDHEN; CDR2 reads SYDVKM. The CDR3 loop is CATAGRGSSYNEQFF. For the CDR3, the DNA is TGTGCCACAGCCGGGCGGGGGAGCTCCTACAATGAGCAGTTCTTC. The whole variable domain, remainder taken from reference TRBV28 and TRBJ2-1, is DVKVTQSSRYLVKRTGEKVFLECVQDMDHENMFWYRQDPGLGLRLIYFSYDVKMKEKGDIPEGYSVSREKKERFSLILESASTNQTSMYLCATAGRGSSYNEQFFGPGTRLTVL.

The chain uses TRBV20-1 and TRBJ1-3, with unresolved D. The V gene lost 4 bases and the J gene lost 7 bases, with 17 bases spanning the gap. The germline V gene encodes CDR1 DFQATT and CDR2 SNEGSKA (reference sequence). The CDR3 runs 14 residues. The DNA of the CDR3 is TGCAGTGCTACCACTACGGGCTTTGTGAACACCATATATTTT. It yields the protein CSATTTGFVNTIYF.

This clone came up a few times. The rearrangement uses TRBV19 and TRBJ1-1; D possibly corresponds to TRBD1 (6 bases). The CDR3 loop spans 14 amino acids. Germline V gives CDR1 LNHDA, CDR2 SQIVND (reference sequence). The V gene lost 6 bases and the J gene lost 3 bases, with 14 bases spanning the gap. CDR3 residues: CASRELGADTEAFF. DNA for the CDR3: TGTGCCAGTAGAGAGTTGGGGGCCGACACTGAAGCTTTCTTT.

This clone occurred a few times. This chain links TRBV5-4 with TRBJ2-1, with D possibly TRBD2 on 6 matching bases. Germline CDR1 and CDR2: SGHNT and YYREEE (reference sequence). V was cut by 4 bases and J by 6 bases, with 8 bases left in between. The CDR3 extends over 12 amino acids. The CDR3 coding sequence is TGTGCCAGCAGCGGGAGGAGCAATGAGCAGTTCTTC. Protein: CASSGRSNEQFF. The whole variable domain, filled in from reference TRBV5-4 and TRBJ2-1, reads ETGVTQSPTHLIKTRGQQVTLRCSSQSGHNTVSWYQQALGQGPQFIFQYYREEENGRGNFPPRFSGLQFPNYSSELNVNALELDDSALYLCASSGRSNEQFFGPGTRLTVL.

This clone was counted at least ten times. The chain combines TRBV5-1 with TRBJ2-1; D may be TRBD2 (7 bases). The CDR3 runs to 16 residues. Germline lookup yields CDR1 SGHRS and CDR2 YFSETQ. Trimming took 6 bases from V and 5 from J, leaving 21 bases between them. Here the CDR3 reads CASTLFVGGANNEQFF. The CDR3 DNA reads TGCGCCAGCACCCTCTTCGTGGGGGGGGCCAACAATGAGCAGTTCTTC.

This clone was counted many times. As DNA, the CDR3 is TGTGCCAGCAGCTCCCGGACTAGCGGGAGGGCCGAGCAGTTCTTC. Translation gives CASSSRTSGRAEQFF. The J gene is TRBJ2-1, the V gene TRBV11-3; 15 nucleotides align to TRBD2. V lost 4 bases, J lost 10 bases, and 5 bases stayed unmatched. This CDR3 is built from 15 residues. In germline, CDR1 is SGHNT, CDR2 YENEEA.

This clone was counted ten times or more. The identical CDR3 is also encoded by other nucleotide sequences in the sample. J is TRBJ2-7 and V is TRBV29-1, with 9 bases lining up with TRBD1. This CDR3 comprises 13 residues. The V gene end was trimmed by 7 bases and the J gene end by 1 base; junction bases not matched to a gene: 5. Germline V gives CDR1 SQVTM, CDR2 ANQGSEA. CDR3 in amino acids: CSATGGGSYEQYF. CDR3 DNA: TGCAGCGCTACAGGGGGCGGATCCTACGAGCAGTACTTC.

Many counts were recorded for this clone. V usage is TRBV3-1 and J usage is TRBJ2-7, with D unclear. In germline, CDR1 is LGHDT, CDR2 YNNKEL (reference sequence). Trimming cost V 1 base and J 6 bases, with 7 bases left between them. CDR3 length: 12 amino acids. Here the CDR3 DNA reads TGTGCCAGCAGCCAAGGACGCCGCGAGCAGTACTTC. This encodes CASSQGRREQYF.